This TCR beta chain was sequenced during a study of persistence of HIV-infected CD4 T cells. Study-level background: Suppressive ART had lasted a median of approximately 8 years. Study-wide findings and caveats: Compared with CD3/CD28-stimulated cells, CMV- and Gag-responding cells showed lower TCRbeta richness.

Cells were stimulated with overlapping HIV-1 Gag 15-mer peptides. Memory cells lacking CD40L and CD69 with high CD45RO were sorted. This CDR3 region has 13 residues. After removal of 3 bases from V and 4 bases from J, the junction contained 2 bases not matched to a gene. The immunoSEQ assay was version 4, run in survey mode. Genomic DNA was diluted to about 9.4 ng/uL, up to 1 ug per sample. Using immunoSEQ multiplex PCR, the repertoire was profiled, and TCRdb retains in-frame clones only, with some absent. The data hold about 64,000 clones, with 65% to 75% observed a single time. As for this clone: Its target is not known.

This TCR derives from an adult man with HIV who was CMV-seropositive. The chain has TRBV12-3 or TRBV12-4 and TRBJ1-2; 7 positions agree with TRBD1. Source: CD4+ T cells sorted from PBMCs after approximately 20-hour stimulation, taken from a patient who received antiretroviral therapy. The CDR3 region is CASSFRDSYGYTF. Here the CDR3 DNA reads TGTGCCAGCAGTTTCCGGGACAGCTATGGCTACACCTTC.